This T cell receptor beta chain was documented in a study of T cell responses to AZD1222 COVID-19 vaccine. General study results and limits: Regions left unmutated in variants are reportedly the target of nearly half of spike-specific TCRs. Donor demographics were predominantly white British with a female majority; clonal diversity may be underestimated. Compared with day 0, the breadth and depth of the Spike-specific TCR repertoire rose significantly after two doses of AZD1222.

The table came from immunoSEQ multiplex PCR; TCRdb's copy has only in-frame clones and leaves some out. The table includes about 190,000 clones, almost 95% detected once. V lost 3 bases and J lost 0; bases outside the gene matches: 0. Germline V gene data show CDR1 as SNHLY and CDR2 as FYNNEI. The CDR3 loop spans 16 amino acids. Turning to this clone: As yet, its antigen is unknown. This CDR3 is also generated by other DNA sequences in the sample.

The TCR originated in an adult in good health. Source: peripheral blood, taken on day 0 of AZD1222 vaccination. The chain couples TRBV2 to TRBJ2-6, with TRBD2 identical over 9 bases. CDR3 in DNA: TGTGCCAGCAGTGAGCGGGGGGGCTCTGGGGCCAACGTCCTGACTTTC. Amino acid sequence: CASSERGGSGANVLTF.